This TCR beta chain came from a study of naive and memory T cell subsets. Findings of the study overall: RNA-based TCR counts may shift with T cell activation and differentiation.

Both TRBC1 and TRBC2 were covered by a beta constant-region primer of two equimolar oligonucleotides. TCRdb processed the UMI-ligation and nested PCR reads anew with MiXCR; each CDR3 protein has one entry. Here the sample spans approximately 89,000 distinct CDR3 sequences, 7% being singletons. This clonotype was recorded many times. Its antigen is undetermined. Germline values: CDR1 SEHNR, CDR2 FQNEAQ (reference sequence). V lost 5 bases, J lost 2 bases, and 13 bases lay in between. The CDR3 runs 14 residues. The material sequenced was central memory CD4+ T cells from blood. The V gene is TRBV7-9, the J gene TRBJ2-7; a possible D gene is TRBD1 (6 bases). This receptor was obtained from a human donor in good health. The DNA for the CDR3 is TGTGCCAGCAGCCGTGACGGACAGACCTACGAGCAGTACTTC. This sequence encodes CASSRDGQTYEQYF.